The rows below give T cell receptor beta chains drawn from one sample of a study of cytomegalovirus exposure and HLA in healthy donors. Profiled with immunoSEQ multiplex PCR; TCRdb holds only in-frame clones, not every one. The sample holds some 60,000 clones, approximately 80% seen once. The sequencing sample was made of PBMCs. The receptors were gathered from a male donor in good health and CMV-seronegative. The CDR3 runs from the conserved cysteine through the conserved F or W. D genes are given only for firm matches. Size tells how often a clone was seen (once, few, many) or the class of an expanded clone, and some rows leave it out.

D	size	V	J	DNA	CDR3
-	few	TRBV7-2	TRBJ2-3	TGTGCCAGCAGCTCAGGGGACCGATGGACAGATACGCAGTATTTT	CASSSGDRWTDTQYF
TRBD2	-	TRBV19	TRBJ2-2	TGTGCCAGTTGGAGCGGGGGGCCGAACACCGGGGAGCTGTTTTTT	CASWSGGPNTGELFF
TRBD1	-	TRBV9	TRBJ2-3	TGTGCCAGCAGCGACAGGGGATCGCAAGATACGCAGTATTTT	CASSDRGSQDTQYF
-	once	TRBV7-2	TRBJ1-1	TGTGCCAGCAGCTTAGTGCCCGGGGTTGAAGCTTTCTTT	CASSLVPGVEAFF
TRBD1	-	TRBV19	TRBJ1-1	TGTGCCACGACCGGGACAGGGGATTTTCGAACTGAAGCTTTCTTT	CATTGTGDFRTEAFF
TRBD2	-	TRBV4-3	TRBJ2-3	TGCGCCAGCAGCCAAGATCATTGGACTAGCGGGGGGAAAGATACGCAGTATTTT	CASSQDHWTSGGKDTQYF
-	-	TRBV15	TRBJ2-3	TGTGCCACCAGCAGAGATGGAGGGGCGAGCGCAGATACGCAGTATTTT	CATSRDGGASADTQYF
TRBD1	-	TRBV28	TRBJ2-3	TGTGCCAGCAGGCAAGGGTGGGGACAGGGAATTTCGGCATTTACAGATACGCAGTATTTT	CASRQGWGQGISAFTDTQYF
-	-	TRBV10-3	TRBJ2-5	TGTGCCATCAGGGACAGACAAGAGACCCAGTACTTC	CAIRDRQETQYF
-	-	TRBV18	TRBJ1-2	TGTGCCAGCTCCCCTGGGCCGCTCTATGGCTACACCTTC	CASSPGPLYGYTF
-	-	TRBV27	TRBJ2-1	TGTGCCACGCAAGGGGCCAATGAGCAGTTCTTC	CATQGANEQFF
TRBD1	-	TRBV6-5	TRBJ1-1	TGTGCCAGCAGTACGACAGGGGGCACTGAAGCTTTCTTT	CASSTTGGTEAFF
TRBD1	-	TRBV4-1	TRBJ1-2	TGCGCCAGCAGCCAACCACGACAGGGGAGGAGGGGTAACTATGGCTACACCTTC	CASSQPRQGRRGNYGYTF
TRBD1	once	TRBV7-9	TRBJ1-3	TGTGCCAGCAGCTTAGTTGGGACAGTCTCTGGAAACACCATATATTTT	CASSLVGTVSGNTIYF
-	-	TRBV19	TRBJ1-1	TGTGCCAGCCGTGCGGGGTCCACTGAAGCTTTCTTT	CASRAGSTEAFF
-	-	TRBV5-1	TRBJ2-2	TGCGCCAGCAGCTTGGATCTTAGTCCAGGGGTACCCGGGGAGCTGTTTTTT	CASSLDLSPGVPGELFF
TRBD1	-	TRBV7-2	TRBJ1-2	TGTGCCAGCAGCTTACTACAGGGGGCGGTTAGTGGCTACACCTTC	CASSLLQGAVSGYTF
TRBD1	-	TRBV9	TRBJ1-2	TGTGCCAGCAGCGTAGATGGTCGACAGGGGACTAACTATGGCTACACCTTC	CASSVDGRQGTNYGYTF
TRBD2	few	TRBV7-3	TRBJ2-1	TGTGCCAGCAGCTTATGGTCCAGCGGGGATTACAATGAGCAGTTCTTC	CASSLWSSGDYNEQFF
-	-	TRBV6-5	TRBJ1-1	TGTGCCAGCAGTGTAGGGGGAATGAACACTGAAGCTTTCTTT	CASSVGGMNTEAFF
TRBD1	-	TRBV6-6	TRBJ1-1	TGTGCCAGCATCCCGGGACAGGGGATCGCTGAAGCTTTCTTT	CASIPGQGIAEAFF
TRBD1	-	TRBV11-1	TRBJ2-5	TGTGCCAGCAGCACGGACAGGGGGCGGGAGACCCAGTACTTC	CASSTDRGRETQYF
TRBD1	-	TRBV5-1	TRBJ1-1	TGCGCCAGCAGCTTGGAAGCCGGACAGGGGGCGGTAAAGACTGAAGCTTTCTTT	CASSLEAGQGAVKTEAFF
-	few	TRBV29-1	TRBJ2-7	TGCAGCGTTGCCGCTAGACAGAACTACGAGCAGTACTTC	CSVAARQNYEQYF
-	-	TRBV5-6	TRBJ1-1	TGTGCCAGCAGCTTAATTTGGGCCACTGAAGCTTTCTTT	CASSLIWATEAFF
TRBD1	few	TRBV2	TRBJ2-7	TGTGCCAGCAGGGACCGGGACAGGGGGACATACGAGCAGTACTTC	CASRDRDRGTYEQYF
-	-	TRBV2	TRBJ2-5	TGTGCCAGCAGAAAGCCGGAGCAAGAGACCCAGTACTTC	CASRKPEQETQYF
-	-	TRBV5-4	TRBJ2-1	TGTGCCAGCCACAGAGGGGGTGACTCCTACAATGAGCAGTTCTTC	CASHRGGDSYNEQFF
-	-	TRBV7-3	TRBJ2-7	TGTGCCAGCAGCTTAACAATTCGGGGCGAGCAGTACTTC	CASSLTIRGEQYF
-	few	TRBV27	TRBJ1-1	TGTGCCAGCAGTTTATCGAGGTCTGGGAACACTGAAGCTTTCTTT	CASSLSRSGNTEAFF
TRBD1	once	TRBV6-6	TRBJ2-5	TGTGCCGGGGGACAGGGAGAGACCCAGTACTTC	CAGGQGETQYF
TRBD1	few	TRBV6-5	TRBJ2-1	TGTGCCAGCAGTTACTTAGGGACAGTGGTCGACAATGAGCAGTTCTTC	CASSYLGTVVDNEQFF
TRBD1	few	TRBV30	TRBJ2-7	TGTGCCTGGAGCCGGGACAGGGCCGACGAGCAGTACTTC	CAWSRDRADEQYF
TRBD1	-	TRBV11-2	TRBJ2-3	TGTGCCAGCAGCTTAGAAGGGACAGGGACCACAGATACGCAGTATTTT	CASSLEGTGTTDTQYF
-	few	TRBV4-2	TRBJ1-4	TGTGCCAGCAGCCAAGATCCAGGTGGGGAAAAACTGTTTTTT	CASSQDPGGEKLFF
-	-	TRBV7-3	TRBJ1-2	TGTGCCAGCAGCTTAGGGGGCGCAGACTATGGCTACACCTTC	CASSLGGADYGYTF
TRBD1	-	TRBV5-4	TRBJ2-7	TGTGCCAGCAGCATCGGGACAGGGAGTTACGAGCAGTACTTC	CASSIGTGSYEQYF
-	few	TRBV6-6	TRBJ1-1	TGTGCCAGCAGTTACACCGGGAGGATGAACACTGAAGCTTTCTTT	CASSYTGRMNTEAFF
-	-	TRBV27	TRBJ1-2	TGTGCCAGCAGTCTAACAGGGTCTAATGGCTACACCTTC	CASSLTGSNGYTF
TRBD2	-	TRBV19	TRBJ2-3	TGTGCCAGTAGGCCCACCGGCGGGGGTGATACGCAGTATTTT	CASRPTGGGDTQYF
-	-	TRBV19	TRBJ2-1	TGTGCCAGTAGTATCGAGGGGGGGCCCTACAATGAGCAGTTCTTC	CASSIEGGPYNEQFF
-	-	TRBV19	TRBJ1-2	TGTGCCAGTAGTATAGCGGGACACACCAAGTATGGCTACACCTTC	CASSIAGHTKYGYTF
-	-	TRBV5-1	TRBJ1-2	TGCGCCAGCAGTAACACGTTATTCTATGGCTACACCTTC	CASSNTLFYGYTF
TRBD2	-	TRBV9	TRBJ2-2	TGTGCCAGCAGCGTAGTTTCGGCGGGGGGTGGCGGGGAGCTGTTTTTT	CASSVVSAGGGGELFF
-	-	TRBV7-6	TRBJ1-5	TGTGCCAGCAGCTTAGGGGGGGGTGGCAATCAGCCCCAGCATTTT	CASSLGGGGNQPQHF
TRBD1	-	TRBV18	TRBJ2-7	TGTGCCAGCTCACCAAGACAGGGGGTCTACGAGCAGTACTTC	CASSPRQGVYEQYF
TRBD1	-	TRBV30	TRBJ1-3	TGTGCCTGGAGTGTACCGACAGGGAATCCTGGAAACACCATATATTTT	CAWSVPTGNPGNTIYF
-	few	TRBV27	TRBJ1-4	TGTGCCAGCAGCCTTGGAGGGATGGTTGGTAAACTGTTTTTT	CASSLGGMVGKLFF
-	-	TRBV6-1	TRBJ1-1	TGTGCCAGCAGTGAACCTACGTGGTACGGGAACACTGAAGCTTTCTTT	CASSEPTWYGNTEAFF
-	-	TRBV6-1	TRBJ2-7	TGTGCCAGCAGTGAATTTGGGGCCGCTTTCTCCTACGAGCAGTACTTC	CASSEFGAAFSYEQYF
-	-	TRBV7-8	TRBJ2-7	TGTGCCAGCAGCTTCGAGGGTTCCTACGAGCAGTACTTC	CASSFEGSYEQYF
-	-	TRBV18	TRBJ1-1	TGTGCCAGCTCATCGATTGGGGGGGGAGACACTGAAGCTTTCTTT	CASSSIGGGDTEAFF
-	-	TRBV7-3	TRBJ1-2	TGTGCCAGCAGCTTAAACGGAGCTAACTATGGCTACACCTTC	CASSLNGANYGYTF
-	-	TRBV2	TRBJ2-1	TGTGCCAGCAGTGAAGACTTGAGCTCCTACAATGAGCAGTTCTTC	CASSEDLSSYNEQFF
-	-	TRBV4-3	TRBJ1-5	TGCGCCAGCAGCCAAGATATTCGGGACAATCAGCCCCAGCATTTT	CASSQDIRDNQPQHF